This TCR beta chain was documented in a study of blood T cells in healthy people across ages. Isolating PBMCs gave at least 7 million of these cells per sample. Extraction yielded at least 6 micrograms of total RNA per sample. CDR1 is SQVTM and CDR2 is ANQGSEA in the germline V gene. This CDR3 contains 14 residues. J lost 7 bases, V lost 6 bases, and 6 bases had no gene match. Study findings and constraints: Unsorted PBMCs prevented conclusive naive versus antigen-experienced comparison. There was a strong correlation between TCR beta diversity and naive T cell percentage.

Notes on this clonotype: Its antigen remains unknown.

The second PCR ran about 7 to 12 cycles with a sample-barcoded 5' primer and J-beta primers. Via MiXCR, TCRdb re-called the 5' RACE reads, giving one row per CDR3 protein. The sample lists around 2 million distinct CDR3 sequences; more than 35% were seen once. The receptor comes from a human donor in good health. The rearrangement uses TRBV29-1 and TRBJ2-1; 13 nucleotides line up with TRBD2. The sequencing sample was made of blood. This chain's CDR3 is CSVLTSGGSNEQFF. Written as DNA, the CDR3 is TGCAGCGTCCTGACTAGCGGGGGGTCGAATGAGCAGTTCTTC.